These 9 T cell receptor beta chains share one sample of origin, sequenced in a study of T cells after yellow fever vaccination. MiXCR was run by TCRdb on the 5' RACE reads, yielding one entry per CDR3 protein. The sample lists a few hundred thousand distinct CDR3 sequences; roughly 8% were seen once. The sample here was PBMCs, taken approximately 40 days after the first yellow fever vaccination. These receptors originate from a man younger than 30 who received the YFV17D yellow fever vaccine.

This clonotype was found a few times. The rearrangement uses TRBV12-3 or TRBV12-4 and TRBJ2-7; D remains unclear. The CDR3 loop spans 12 amino acids. V lost 8 bases to trimming and J lost 4 bases, with 12 bases between them. The DNA for the CDR3 is TGTGCCAGCGGCCCAACAGCTTACGAGCAGTACTTC. This sequence encodes CASGPTAYEQYF.

This clonotype was seen a handful of times. The gene calls are TRBV5-1 and TRBJ2-3; maybe TRBD2 (5 bases). In germline, CDR1 is SGHRS, CDR2 YFSETQ. The length of the CDR3 is 15 residues. V was pared by 3 bases and J by 1 base, with 12 bases between. The chain's CDR3 is CASSSSTRGTDTQYF. The CDR3, as DNA: TGCGCCAGCAGCTCTAGCACGAGGGGCACAGATACGCAGTATTTT.

This clonotype came up a few times. The J gene is TRBJ2-7, the V gene TRBV4-1; D is unclear. V was shortened by 0 bases and J by 3 bases, with 15 bases between the two germline ends. The CDR3 consists of 16 residues. Per germline, CDR1 MGHRA and CDR2 YSYEKL. The CDR3 here is CASSQELPASFYEQYF. Here the CDR3 DNA reads TGCGCCAGCAGCCAAGAACTGCCAGCTAGTTTCTACGAGCAGTACTTC.

This clonotype was counted only a few times. This chain uses TRBV12-3 or TRBV12-4 with TRBJ1-2; D unresolved. Trimming left V 7 bases short and J 4 bases short, with 13 bases between. The CDR3 is made up of 13 amino acids. CDR3 in amino acids: CASTPPVPYGYTF. The CDR3 DNA is TGTGCCAGCACCCCGCCGGTGCCCTATGGCTACACCTTC.

This clonotype has just a few counts. The J gene is TRBJ2-5, the V gene TRBV29-1; D is unclear. V lost 3 bases and J lost 0, with 11 bases in between. This CDR3 has 14 amino acids. Germline assignment: CDR1 SQVTM and CDR2 ANQGSEA. The CDR3: CSVEGYGYQETQYF. The CDR3 coding sequence is TGCAGCGTTGAGGGTTACGGCTACCAAGAGACCCAGTACTTC.

The CDR3 nucleotides are TGTGCCAGCAGCCAGGACATTTATGAGCAGTTCTTC. The encoded protein is CASSQDIYEQFF. The V and J genes are TRBV28 and TRBJ2-1, with D perhaps matching TRBD1 (5 bases). Germline CDR1 is MDHEN and CDR2 is SYDVKM. Trimming cost V 6 bases and J 8 bases, with 11 bases left between them. The CDR3 is 12 residues long.

This clonotype was recorded a few times. The chain is built from TRBV4-1 and TRBJ2-3; a weak D match, TRBD2 (5 bases). Deletions cut 1 base from V and 3 bases from J, with 11 bases between. CDR1 is MGHRA, CDR2 YSYEKL, per germline. CDR3 length: 15 residues. The CDR3 DNA reads as TGCGCCAGCAGCCAAGGGAGGCTTCCTACAGATACGCAGTATTTT. It codes for CASSQGRLPTDTQYF.

This chain uses TRBV5-1 with TRBJ1-5; 9 nucleotides agree with TRBD1. The CDR3 loop spans 15 amino acids. With V trimmed by 5 bases and J by 6 bases, 9 bases remained unmatched. The V gene's germline CDR1 is SGHRS and CDR2 YFSETQ. The CDR3 is CASRAGTGRLQPQHF. CDR3 nucleotide sequence: TGCGCCAGCAGAGCGGGGACAGGGCGTCTTCAGCCCCAGCATTTT.

This clonotype was observed many times. The V call is TRBV7-6, the J call TRBJ2-5; perhaps TRBD1 as D (6 bases). Trimming removed 3 bases at V and 2 bases at J, with 16 bases between. This CDR3 is 16 amino acids long. The V gene's germline CDR1 is SGHVS and CDR2 FNYEAQ. CDR3 DNA sequence: TGTGCCAGCAGCTTTTACTCGGGACAAACTCAAGAGACCCAGTACTTC. Translation: CASSFYSGQTQETQYF.